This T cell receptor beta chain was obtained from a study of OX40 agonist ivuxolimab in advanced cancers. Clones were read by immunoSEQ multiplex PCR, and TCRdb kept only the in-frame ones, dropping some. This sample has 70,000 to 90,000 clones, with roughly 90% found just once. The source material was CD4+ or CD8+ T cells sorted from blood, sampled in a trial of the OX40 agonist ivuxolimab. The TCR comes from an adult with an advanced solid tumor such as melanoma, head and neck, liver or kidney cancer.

The CDR3: CASSAGLAGGTDEQYF. In DNA form, the CDR3 reads TGTGCCAGCAGCGCCGGACTAGCGGGGGGTACTGACGAGCAGTACTTC. The V call is TRBV7-2, the J call TRBJ2-7, with 14 bases identical to TRBD2. The germline V gene has CDR1 SGHTA and CDR2 FQGNSA. The CDR3 runs to 16 residues. The junction had 8 bases not matched to a gene; V was cut back by 5 bases and J by 5 bases.